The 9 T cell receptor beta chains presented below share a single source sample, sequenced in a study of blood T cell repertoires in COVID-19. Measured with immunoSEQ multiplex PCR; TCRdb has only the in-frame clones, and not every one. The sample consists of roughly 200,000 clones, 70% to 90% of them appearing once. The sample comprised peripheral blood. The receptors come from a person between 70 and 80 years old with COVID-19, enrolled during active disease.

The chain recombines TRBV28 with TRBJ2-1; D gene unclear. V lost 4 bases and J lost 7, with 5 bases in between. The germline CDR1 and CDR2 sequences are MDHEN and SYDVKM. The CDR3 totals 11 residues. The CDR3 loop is CASSYVNEQFF. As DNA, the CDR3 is TGTGCCAGCAGTTATGTAAATGAGCAGTTCTTC.

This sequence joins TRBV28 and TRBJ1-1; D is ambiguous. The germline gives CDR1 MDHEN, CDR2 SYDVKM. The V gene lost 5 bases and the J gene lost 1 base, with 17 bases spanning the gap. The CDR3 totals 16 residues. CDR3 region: CASSGPSQAGNTEAFF. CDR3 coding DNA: TGTGCCAGCAGTGGGCCGAGTCAAGCCGGGAACACTGAAGCTTTCTTT.

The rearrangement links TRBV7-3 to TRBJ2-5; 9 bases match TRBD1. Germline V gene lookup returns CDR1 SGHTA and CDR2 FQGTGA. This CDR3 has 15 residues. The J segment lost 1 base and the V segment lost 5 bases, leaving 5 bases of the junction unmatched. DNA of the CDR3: TGTGCCAGCAGCCACGGGACAGGGCCCCAAGAGACCCAGTACTTC. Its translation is CASSHGTGPQETQYF.

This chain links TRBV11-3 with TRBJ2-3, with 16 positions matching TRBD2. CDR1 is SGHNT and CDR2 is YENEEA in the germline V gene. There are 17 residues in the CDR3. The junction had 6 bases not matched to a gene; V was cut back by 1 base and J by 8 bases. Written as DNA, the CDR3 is TGTGCCAGCAGCTTAGGTGGGACTAGCGGGAGGGCCGGTACGCAGTATTTT. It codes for CASSLGGTSGRAGTQYF. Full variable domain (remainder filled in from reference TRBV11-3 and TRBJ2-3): EAGVVQSPRYKIIEKKQPVAFWCNPISGHNTLYWYLQNLGQGPELLIRYENEEAVDDSQLPKDRFSAERLKGVDSTLKIQPAELGDSAVYLCASSLGGTSGRAGTQYFGPGTRLTVL.

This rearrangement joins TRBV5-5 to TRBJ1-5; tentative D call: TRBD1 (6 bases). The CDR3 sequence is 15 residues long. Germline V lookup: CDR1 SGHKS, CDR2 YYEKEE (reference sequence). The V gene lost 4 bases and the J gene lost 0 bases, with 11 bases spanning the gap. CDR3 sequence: CASSPRGSSNQPQHF. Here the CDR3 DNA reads TGTGCCAGCAGCCCAAGGGGGAGTAGCAATCAGCCCCAGCATTTT. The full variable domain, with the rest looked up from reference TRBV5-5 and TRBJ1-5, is DAGVTQSPTHLIKTRGQQVTLRCSPISGHKSVSWYQQVLGQGPQFIFQYYEKEERGRGNFPDRFSARQFPNYSSELNVNALLLGDSALYLCASSPRGSSNQPQHFGDGTRLSIL.

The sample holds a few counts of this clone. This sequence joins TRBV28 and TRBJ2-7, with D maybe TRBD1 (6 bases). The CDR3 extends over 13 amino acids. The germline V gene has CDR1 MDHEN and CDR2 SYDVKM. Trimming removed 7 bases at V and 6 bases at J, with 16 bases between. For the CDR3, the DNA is TGTGCCAGCAACAGGGCCGCTCCTCCCGAGCAGTACTTC. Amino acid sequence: CASNRAAPPEQYF.

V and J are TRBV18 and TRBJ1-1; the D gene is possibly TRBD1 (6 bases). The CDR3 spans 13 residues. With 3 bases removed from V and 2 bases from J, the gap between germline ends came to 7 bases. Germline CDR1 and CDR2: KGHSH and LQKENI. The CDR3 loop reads CASSPDSNTEAFF. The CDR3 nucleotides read TGTGCCAGCTCACCGGACAGTAACACTGAAGCTTTCTTT.

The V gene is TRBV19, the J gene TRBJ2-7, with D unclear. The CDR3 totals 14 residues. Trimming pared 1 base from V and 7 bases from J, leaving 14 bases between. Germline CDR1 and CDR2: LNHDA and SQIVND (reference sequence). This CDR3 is CASSIGLRFREQYF. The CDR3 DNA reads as TGTGCCAGTAGTATAGGACTCCGCTTTAGAGAGCAGTACTTC.

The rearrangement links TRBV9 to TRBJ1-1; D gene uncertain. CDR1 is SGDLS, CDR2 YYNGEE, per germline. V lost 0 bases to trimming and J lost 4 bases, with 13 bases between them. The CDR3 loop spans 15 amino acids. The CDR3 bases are TGTGCCAGCAGCGTAGAACCCGGGGTGGGCACTGAAGCTTTCTTT. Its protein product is CASSVEPGVGTEAFF.